Listed here is a single TCR beta chain. Clones were read by immunoSEQ multiplex PCR, and TCRdb kept only the in-frame ones, dropping some. This table has roughly 290,000 clones, roughly 86% appearing once. This sample is part of a study of blood T cell repertoires in COVID-19. Study context: Samples representing acute and convalescent COVID-19 were sourced from the United States, Italy and Spain. PBMCs, B-cell-depleted T cells, or T cells were the source of the cDNA or gDNA that made up the material.

Sequencing was performed on peripheral blood. This clonotype originated in a woman between 50 and 59 years old who had recovered from COVID-19.

This CDR3 is CASSSRGSGNTIYF. In nucleotides, the CDR3 is TGTGCCAGCAGCTCCCGAGGCTCTGGAAACACCATATATTTT. J is TRBJ1-3 and V is TRBV7-9; no clear D. V shed 4 bases and J shed 0 bases, with 7 bases lying between them. The length of the CDR3 is 14 residues. CDR1 and CDR2 (germline): SEHNR, FQNEAQ (reference sequence).